This T cell receptor (beta chain) was found in a study of liver allograft versus peripheral blood T cells. At the level of the study: Transplanted-liver T cell receptor repertoires were compared with recipients' peripheral blood repertoires. General study findings and limits: Reported data describe T cell receptor repertoires within liver allografts as differing from those in peripheral blood.

The V gene end was trimmed by 2 bases and the J gene end by 13 bases; junction bases not matched to a gene: 11. CDR1 is MNHNS and CDR2 is SASEGT in the germline V gene. CDR3 length equals 15 residues. TCRdb reanalysed the reads using MiXCR and keeps one entry per CDR3 protein. The sample consists of some 3,500 distinct CDR3 sequences, more than 15% of them appearing once. This clonotype was found a few times. The antigen remains unidentified. The sequence was obtained from a human patient who had a liver transplant. Some of the T cells may derive from the graft donor. The chain carries TRBV6-1 and TRBJ2-1; 10 nucleotides align to TRBD2. The CDR3 region is CASSETSGTTTRQFF. The CDR3 DNA reads as TGTGCCAGCAGTGAAACTAGCGGGACCACAACTAGACAGTTCTTC.